Here is one TCR beta chain with its context. Its antigen is not identified. The entry originates in a study of cytomegalovirus exposure and HLA in healthy donors. PCR involved 60 Vbeta and 13 Jbeta primers. Assay: immunoSEQ multiplex PCR; the TCRdb copy retains only in-frame clones and omits some. The data show about 140,000 clones, with over 60% seen just once and roughly 1.9% held by the top ten. General observations from the study: Judged likely to be a sequencing artifact was a cluster of highly shared sequence variants. The investigators catalogued 150 to 200 TCR beta chains as cytomegalovirus-associated.

Whereas donors were nominally healthy upon sampling, unrecorded immune exposures were probable. The clonotype was recovered from a man in his forties or fifties in good health and CMV-seronegative. The specimen was PBMCs.

CDR3 in amino acids: CASSDPPLQGSGAGELFF. Written as DNA, the CDR3 is TGTGCCAGCAGCGATCCGCCATTACAGGGGAGCGGCGCCGGGGAGCTGTTTTTT. V is TRBV9 and J is TRBJ2-2, with 7 bases fitting TRBD1. V lost 3 bases and J lost 6; bases outside the gene matches: 17. The germline gives CDR1 SGDLS, CDR2 YYNGEE. The CDR3 consists of 18 residues.